This is a list of T cell receptor beta chains from one sample in a study of cytomegalovirus exposure and HLA in healthy donors. This table comes from immunoSEQ multiplex PCR, and its TCRdb copy is limited to in-frame clones, with some not included. This table holds 180,000 or so clones, just over 75% found once. The sequenced material came from PBMCs. The receptors shown here come from a woman younger than 45 in good health and CMV-seropositive. CDR3s include the opening cysteine and the closing phenylalanine or tryptophan. The D gene is left open where the match is weak. Size is stated for part of the rows, as once, few or many counts, or as a class when the clone is expanded.

>TRBV4-1|-|TRBD1|TRBJ1-2
TGCGCCAGCAGCTTTGAAGGGACCGGGACAGCGATGGGGGAGGGCTACACCTTC
CASSFEGTGTAMGEGYTF
>TRBV19|-|TRBD2|TRBJ2-7
TGTGCCAGTAGTATTTCCGGGACTAGCTACGAGCAGTACTTC
CASSISGTSYEQYF
>TRBV30|-|TRBD2|TRBJ2-1
TGTGCCTGGAGTAGGATGAACCGCGGGACTAGCTCTCAAAGTGAGCAGTTCTTC
CAWSRMNRGTSSQSEQFF
>TRBV5-1|-|TRBD1|TRBJ1-1
TGCGCCAGCAGCATCGGACAGGGGGCGTATTTACCTGAAGCTTTCTTT
CASSIGQGAYLPEAFF
>TRBV6-6|-|TRBD1|TRBJ1-6
TGTGCCAGCGGATGGGACAGCTATAATTCACCCCTCCACTTT
CASGWDSYNSPLHF
>TRBV9|-|TRBD1|TRBJ2-7
TGTGCCAGCAGCGTAACCCCTGACAGGGGCGAGCAGTACTTC
CASSVTPDRGEQYF
>TRBV6-5|-|TRBD1|TRBJ1-5
TGTGCCAGCACGGCAGGGGGTAATCAGCCCCAGCATTTT
CASTAGGNQPQHF
>TRBV5-1|-|-|TRBJ2-7
TGCGTCAGCAGCTTGGGTGGCAGGGGAGACGAGCAGTACTTC
CVSSLGGRGDEQYF
>TRBV27|-|-|TRBJ1-5
TGTGCCAGCAGAAGAGGAACCAATCAGCCCCAGCATTTT
CASRRGTNQPQHF
>TRBV5-1|-|-|TRBJ2-3
TGCGCCAGCAGCTTGGAACTCCCGCTAGTAGATACGCAGTATTTT
CASSLELPLVDTQYF
>TRBV5-1|-|-|TRBJ2-6
TGCGCCAGCAGCTTGTCCGGGAACTCTGGGGCCAACGTCCTGACTTTC
CASSLSGNSGANVLTF
>TRBV9|once|-|TRBJ1-1
TGTGCCAGCAGCGCAGAGGCAAGGGGAAACACTGAAGCTTTCTTT
CASSAEARGNTEAFF
>TRBV30|-|TRBD1|TRBJ2-2
TGTGCCTGGAGTCGGGACAGGGACACCGGGGAGCTGTTTTTT
CAWSRDRDTGELFF
>TRBV7-6|-|TRBD1|TRBJ1-2
TGTGCCAGCAGCGGGGACAGCTATGGCTACACCTTC
CASSGDSYGYTF
>TRBV30|-|TRBD1|TRBJ1-1
TGTGCCTCATACGACAGGGAATGGGATACTGAAGCTTTCTTT
CASYDREWDTEAFF
>TRBV29-1|-|-|TRBJ2-5
TGCAGCGTCCGAGGACTCCAGAAGGAGACCCAGTACTTC
CSVRGLQKETQYF
>TRBV5-4|-|TRBD2|TRBJ2-1
TGTGCCAGCAGCCCGGGGGGGCCTGACAATGAGCAGTTCTTC
CASSPGGPDNEQFF
>TRBV9|-|TRBD2|TRBJ2-1
TGTGCCAGCAGCGTAGCGGGAGGGGAGTACAATGAGCAGTTCTTC
CASSVAGGEYNEQFF
>TRBV15|-|TRBD2|TRBJ2-7
TGTGCCACCAGCAGGACCACTAGCGGGCTATCCTACGAGCAGTACTTC
CATSRTTSGLSYEQYF
>TRBV27|-|TRBD1|TRBJ2-1
TGTGCCAGCAGTCACCGGATACAACCCCGACAGGGACCCTACAATGAGCAGTTCTTC
CASSHRIQPRQGPYNEQFF
>TRBV2|-|TRBD2|TRBJ2-1
TGTGCCAGCACCAGCGGGAGGGCCTGGTACAATGAGCAGTTCTTC
CASTSGRAWYNEQFF
>TRBV7-6|-|TRBD1|TRBJ1-3
TGTGCCAGCAGCTTAGGTGTGACAGGGGTTGGAAACACCATATATTTT
CASSLGVTGVGNTIYF
>TRBV14|-|TRBD1|TRBJ2-3
TGTGCCAGCAGCCAAGGGGACAGGGGGACAGATACGCAGTATTTT
CASSQGDRGTDTQYF
>TRBV27|-|TRBD1|TRBJ1-1
TGTGCCAGCAGTTTATCTTCGCCCGCGACAGGGCGGACTGAAGCTTTCTTT
CASSLSSPATGRTEAFF
>TRBV30|-|-|TRBJ2-7
TGTGCCTGGAGTGTAGGACAGCGGCAGTACTTC
CAWSVGQRQYF
>TRBV27|-|-|TRBJ2-2
TGTGCCAGCAGTTTATACCGCGGGACCGGGGAGCTGTTTTTT
CASSLYRGTGELFF
>TRBV7-6|-|-|TRBJ1-1
TGTGCCAGCAGCCTAGTTCCGGACACTGAAGCTTTCTTT
CASSLVPDTEAFF
>TRBV2|-|TRBD1|TRBJ1-6
TGTGCCAGCTGGGGACAGGGCAATTCACCCCTCCACTTT
CASWGQGNSPLHF
>TRBV7-9|few|TRBD1|TRBJ1-4
TGTGCCAGCAGCCTCACCGGGACAGGAAATGAAAAACTGTTTTTT
CASSLTGTGNEKLFF
>TRBV10-3|-|-|TRBJ2-3
TGTGCCATCAGTGAGTCAGACATGGGAGGTGTAGATACGCAGTATTTT
CAISESDMGGVDTQYF
>TRBV6-1|-|-|TRBJ2-7
TGTGCCAGCAGCGGAGTGGATGACGAGCAGTACTTC
CASSGVDDEQYF
>TRBV2|-|-|TRBJ2-7
TGTGCCAGCAGGCTGGACATCTACGAGCAGTACTTC
CASRLDIYEQYF
>TRBV12-5|-|-|TRBJ2-5
TGTGCTAGTGGTCCCGATCTCTTCGGGGAGACCCAGTACTTC
CASGPDLFGETQYF
>TRBV7-9|few|TRBD2|TRBJ2-1
TGTGCCAGCAGCATCGGACTAGCTTCTGTCAATGAGCAGTTCTTC
CASSIGLASVNEQFF
>TRBV4-3|-|-|TRBJ2-3
TGCGCCAGCAGCCAAGAAGGGGGATCGGGAGATACGCAGTATTTT
CASSQEGGSGDTQYF
>TRBV4-3|once|-|TRBJ1-1
TGCGCCAGCAGCTCCAGGGTGTACACTGAAGCTTTCTTT
CASSSRVYTEAFF
>TRBV7-9|-|TRBD1|TRBJ1-4
TGTGCCAGCAGCATCGGGACAGAGGGTGAAAAACTGTTTTTT
CASSIGTEGEKLFF
>TRBV7-9|once|-|TRBJ1-2
TGTGCCAGCAGCTTAGCCCAGGGAAACGGTGGCTACACCTTC
CASSLAQGNGGYTF
>TRBV4-3|-|-|TRBJ2-7
TGCGCCAGCAGCCTCCTTCTGCACGGCTACGAGCAGTACTTC
CASSLLLHGYEQYF
>TRBV2|-|-|TRBJ1-5
TGTGCCAGCAGTGGTGCAGGGCGTCAGCCCCAGCATTTT
CASSGAGRQPQHF
>TRBV6-6|once|TRBD1|TRBJ1-5
TGTGCCAGCAGTGAGGACAGGGTGTTTGGTCAGCCCCAGCATTTT
CASSEDRVFGQPQHF
>TRBV15|-|-|TRBJ2-2
TGTGCCACCAGCAGAGATCAAACCGGGGAGCTGTTTTTT
CATSRDQTGELFF
>TRBV27|-|-|TRBJ2-5
TGTGCCAGCAGCCGCGATCTGTTTCAAGAGACCCAGTACTTC
CASSRDLFQETQYF
>TRBV27|few|-|TRBJ1-6
TGTGCCAGCAGTCCGAGCGCGTATAATTCACCCCTCCACTTT
CASSPSAYNSPLHF
>TRBV11-3|few|-|TRBJ2-5
TGTGCCAGCAGCTTGGGCTTGAACAGGGTTCAAGAGACCCAGTACTTC
CASSLGLNRVQETQYF
>TRBV9|-|-|TRBJ1-2
TGTGCCAGCAGCGTGACACTACAGGGTAGAGGGTTGGAGGGCTACACCTTC
CASSVTLQGRGLEGYTF
>TRBV9|-|-|TRBJ2-6
TGTGCCAGCAGCGGACGGGGGTCTGGGGCCAACGTCCTGACTTTC
CASSGRGSGANVLTF
>TRBV18|-|-|TRBJ1-2
TGTGCCAGCTCACCACTTGATCGGGATGGCTACACCTTC
CASSPLDRDGYTF
>TRBV5-1|-|TRBD2|TRBJ2-1
TGCGCCAGCGCACTCGGCGGGAGGGCCTACAATGAGCAGTTCTTC
CASALGGRAYNEQFF
>TRBV6-1|few|TRBD1|TRBJ1-1
TGTGCCAGCTTCTTGGACAGGGTAAGGACTGAAGCTTTCTTT
CASFLDRVRTEAFF
>TRBV5-1|-|-|TRBJ2-7
TGCGCCAGCAGCTTGGCGACAGGAAACTCCTACGAGCAGTACTTC
CASSLATGNSYEQYF
>TRBV28|-|-|TRBJ1-6
TGTGCCAGCAGATCAGGACAGATTAATTCACCCCTCCACTTT
CASRSGQINSPLHF
>TRBV12-5|once|-|TRBJ1-3
TGTGCTAGTGGTTTAGGAGCTGGAAACACCATATATTTT
CASGLGAGNTIYF
>TRBV5-6|-|-|TRBJ2-2
TGTGCCAGCAGCTTCCTAGGGAGCTGGAACACCGGGGAGCTGTTTTTT
CASSFLGSWNTGELFF
>TRBV5-1|-|TRBD2|TRBJ2-5
TGCGCCAGCGGCCCCGGACTAGCGGGGCAAGAGACCCAGTACTTC
CASGPGLAGQETQYF